The entry below gives a single TCR beta chain sequence along with its context. Antigen unknown. The germline CDR1 and CDR2 sequences are MNHNY and SVGAGI (reference sequence). This CDR3 region has 13 residues. V lost 7 bases and J 1 base, leaving 7 bases between the germline ends. Method: immunoSEQ multiplex PCR; TCRdb's copy keeps in-frame clones and lacks some. The sample includes more than 95,000 clones, over 90% of them seen just once. The record originates from a study of siplizumab effects on memory and regulatory T cells. Study findings and constraints: With siplizumab, mappable alloreactive CD4+ clones averaged approximately 70% Treg-derived, versus over 25% in controls. A naive or memory phenotype could not be assigned to roughly 80-95% of the proliferating CD4+ or CD8+ clones.

The rearrangement joins TRBV6-6 to TRBJ2-2, with D unresolved. This TCR came from a human donor in good health. The sample consisted of Tregs sorted from blood. CDR3 protein: CASMDRNTGELFF. The CDR3 nucleotides read TGTGCCAGCATGGACCGGAACACCGGGGAGCTGTTTTTT.